The next 5 T cell receptor beta chains were all read from a single sample in a study of T cells after yellow fever vaccination. TCRdb reanalysed the 5' RACE reads using MiXCR and keeps one entry per CDR3 protein. The sample holds about 360,000 distinct CDR3 sequences, around 6.4% seen once. The source material was PBMCs, sampled 5 days after the yellow fever booster vaccination. The source is a man aged 25-40 years who received the YFV17D yellow fever vaccine.

The sample holds many counts of this clonotype. The genes are TRBV11-2 and TRBJ2-3; weak D call: TRBD2 (6 bases). Germline V gene sequence: CDR1 SGHAT, CDR2 FQNNGV. V was shortened by 5 bases and J by 1 base, with 10 bases between the two germline ends. The CDR3 loop spans 14 amino acids. The CDR3 coding sequence is TGTGCCAGCAGCCGGGGACTCGGCACAGATACGCAGTATTTT. Its protein is CASSRGLGTDTQYF.

This clonotype was found many times. The chain employs TRBV3-1 and TRBJ2-7, with D possibly matching TRBD2 (5 bases). Germline V gives CDR1 LGHDT, CDR2 YNNKEL (reference sequence). V lost 4 bases, J lost 3 bases, and 16 bases lay in between. CDR3 size: 15 residues. DNA for the CDR3: TGTGCCAGCAGCCCCCCGGGGAGCGGAGTCTACGAGCAGTACTTC. This codes for CASSPPGSGVYEQYF.

This clonotype was detected only a few times. This chain links TRBV6-5 with TRBJ1-2; weak D call: TRBD1 (6 bases). Germline V gene data show CDR1 as MNHEY and CDR2 as SVGAGI. CDR3 size: 15 residues. V was trimmed by 2 bases and J by 0 bases, leaving 10 bases between them. CDR3 residues: CASSYARGANYGYTF. CDR3 sequence (DNA): TGTGCCAGCAGTTACGCCAGGGGAGCTAACTATGGCTACACCTTC.

This clonotype was counted a few times. The V and J genes are TRBV5-5 and TRBJ2-2, with D possibly matching TRBD1 (6 bases). V was shortened by 4 bases and J by 3 bases, with 19 bases between the two germline ends. CDR1 and CDR2 from the germline V gene are SGHKS and YYEKEE (reference sequence). This CDR3 is built from 17 residues. The CDR3 sequence: CASSVFYGTLDTGELFF. CDR3 in DNA: TGTGCCAGCAGCGTCTTTTACGGGACACTCGACACCGGGGAGCTGTTTTTT.

Many counts were recorded for this clonotype. J is TRBJ1-2 and V is TRBV7-2, with D maybe TRBD1 (6 bases). Trimming removed 5 bases from V and 4 bases from J, with 11 bases in between. From germline, CDR1 is SGHTA and CDR2 FQGNSA. The CDR3 totals 13 residues. CDR3 nucleotides: TGTGCCAGCAGCGGACAGTTAGTCTATGGCTACACCTTC. It codes for CASSGQLVYGYTF.